This is a list of T cell receptor beta chains from one sample in a study of cytomegalovirus exposure and HLA in healthy donors. The table came from immunoSEQ multiplex PCR; TCRdb's copy has only in-frame clones and leaves some out. The data contain 150,000 to 200,000 clones, roughly 80% of them singletons. Material for sequencing was PBMCs. The receptors were sampled from a male donor in good health and CMV-seropositive. Each CDR3 is given with its conserved first and last residue. D genes are given only for firm matches. Size is omitted from some rows. Given values are once, few, many or a class for expanded clones.

V	size	D	J	DNA	CDR3
TRBV5-1	.	TRBD2	TRBJ2-1	TGCGCCAGCAGGACGGGGGGGTCCTACAATGAGCAGTTCTTC	CASRTGGSYNEQFF
TRBV28	.	TRBD2	TRBJ2-1	TGTGCCAGCAGGACGACTAGCGGGAGGCTCAATGAGCAGTTCTTC	CASRTTSGRLNEQFF
TRBV15	.	.	TRBJ1-5	TGTGCCACCAGCAGAGCCTCACAGGCGAGCAATCAGCCCCAGCATTTT	CATSRASQASNQPQHF
TRBV7-9	.	.	TRBJ1-1	TGTGCCAGCAGCTTAGCTACAGGGCGAGCTGAAGCTTTCTTT	CASSLATGRAEAFF
TRBV5-1	.	.	TRBJ2-2	TGCGCCAGCAGCCGGCTCAGGGCGGATACCGGGGAGCTGTTTTTT	CASSRLRADTGELFF
TRBV7-2	.	TRBD1	TRBJ1-1	TGTGCCAGCAGCCCAGGGGGCAGGACTGAAGCTTTCTTT	CASSPGGRTEAFF
TRBV6-6	.	TRBD2	TRBJ2-3	TGTGCCAGCAGTCTTGACAGCGGGGGCACAGATACGCAGTATTTT	CASSLDSGGTDTQYF
TRBV5-1	.	.	TRBJ1-4	TGCGCCAGCAGCCCCACACCCCAGTCTAATGAAAAACTGTTTTTT	CASSPTPQSNEKLFF
TRBV9	few	.	TRBJ2-7	TGTGCCAGCAGCGACAACAGGGGGGGCTCCTCCTACGAGCAGTACTTC	CASSDNRGGSSYEQYF
TRBV5-4	once	TRBD2	TRBJ2-1	TGTGCCAGCAGCTTGGGGGGCGGGAGGGGCTACAATGAGCAGTTCTTC	CASSLGGGRGYNEQFF
TRBV18	.	TRBD2	TRBJ2-7	TGTGCCAGCTCACCAGGACTAGCGGGGACCTACGAGCAGTACTTC	CASSPGLAGTYEQYF
TRBV6-5	.	TRBD1	TRBJ2-7	TGTGCCAGCAGTTACAGCCGGACAGGGTGGTTCTACGAGCAGTACTTC	CASSYSRTGWFYEQYF
TRBV28	.	TRBD2	TRBJ2-5	TGTGCCAGCAGTCTGATAGCGGGAGGGGTGAAGACCCAGTACTTC	CASSLIAGGVKTQYF
TRBV5-1	.	TRBD2	TRBJ2-3	TGCGCCAGCAGCTCTGGACTAGCGGGATTCACAGATACGCAGTATTTT	CASSSGLAGFTDTQYF
TRBV4-3	few	TRBD1	TRBJ1-3	TGCGCCAGCAGCCAAGATTATGGGACAGGGGGCCGTGGAAACACCATATATTTT	CASSQDYGTGGRGNTIYF
TRBV5-1	.	TRBD2	TRBJ2-5	TGCGCCAGCAGCGGCGGACTAGCGGGGGCGGGAGAGACCCAGTACTTC	CASSGGLAGAGETQYF
TRBV13	.	TRBD2	TRBJ2-3	TGTGCCAGCAGCTTACGTAGCGGGGCTAGCACAGATACGCAGTATTTT	CASSLRSGASTDTQYF
TRBV9	.	TRBD2	TRBJ2-1	TGTGCCAGCAGCGCTAATGTAGCGGGGGACACCTACAATGAGCAGTTCTTC	CASSANVAGDTYNEQFF
TRBV28	few	TRBD2	TRBJ2-3	TGTGCCAGCAGTCTTGTCAGGACTAGCGGGCGGGGTACGCAGTATTTT	CASSLVRTSGRGTQYF
TRBV15	.	.	TRBJ1-3	TGTGCCACCAGCCAACCGAGCTCTGGAAACACCATATATTTT	CATSQPSSGNTIYF
TRBV30	few	.	TRBJ1-2	TGTGCCTGGTCCACCACGCGGGGTTTCGACTATACTAACTATGGCTACACCTTC	CAWSTTRGFDYTNYGYTF
TRBV5-1	.	.	TRBJ1-1	TGCGCCAGCAGCTTGCTAGGGAGTGAAACTGAAGCTTTCTTT	CASSLLGSETEAFF
TRBV10-3	.	TRBD1	TRBJ1-2	TGTGCCATCACAGGGGGCATGGACTATGGCTACACCTTC	CAITGGMDYGYTF
TRBV28	.	.	TRBJ1-1	TGTGCCAGTGTGGCTAGCCCCTTGGAAGCTTTCTTT	CASVASPLEAFF
TRBV27	.	.	TRBJ2-7	TGTGCCAGCAGTTTACCAGGGGACACGCGGGAGCAGTACTTC	CASSLPGDTREQYF
TRBV27	.	.	TRBJ1-5	TGTGCCAGCACCCCGTCCCCGAATCAGCCCCAGCATTTT	CASTPSPNQPQHF
TRBV7-7	.	TRBD2	TRBJ2-1	TGTGCCAGCAGCTTAGGCCCCCCCCCTCGCGGGGGGGCCACCAATGAGCAGTTCTTC	CASSLGPPPRGGATNEQFF
TRBV19	.	TRBD2	TRBJ2-3	TGTGCCAGTAGACTAGCGGGAACTACAGATACGCAGTATTTT	CASRLAGTTDTQYF
TRBV7-2	.	TRBD2	TRBJ2-5	TGTGCCAGCAGCTACAAGCGGGGGGTAGGTGAGACCCAGTACTTC	CASSYKRGVGETQYF
TRBV5-1	.	TRBD2	TRBJ2-1	TGCGCCAGCAGCTTTAGCGGGTTATCCTACAATGAGCAGTTCTTC	CASSFSGLSYNEQFF
TRBV10-1	.	TRBD1	TRBJ2-1	TGCGCCAGCAGTTTCGGGACAGGACCTGTCGATGAGCAGTTCTTC	CASSFGTGPVDEQFF
TRBV5-1	.	.	TRBJ1-5	TGCGCCAGCAGCCCGGACGGAGGTCGTTGGCCCCAGCATTTT	CASSPDGGRWPQHF
TRBV28	.	TRBD1	TRBJ2-7	TGTGCCAGCATCCGGGACAGGGTCTCCTACGAGCAGTACTTC	CASIRDRVSYEQYF
TRBV28	.	.	TRBJ1-1	TGTGCCGGATCGACGATCAAGGAGGTGAACACTGAAGCTTTCTTT	CAGSTIKEVNTEAFF
TRBV27	once	TRBD2	TRBJ2-1	TGTGCCAGCAGTTCGGGGAGGCTAGCGGGCACGAATGAGCAGTTCTTC	CASSSGRLAGTNEQFF
TRBV29-1	.	.	TRBJ1-1	TGCAGCGTAGGAGACGGGACAATGGCTGAAGCTTTCTTT	CSVGDGTMAEAFF
TRBV28	.	.	TRBJ1-1	TGTGCCAGCAGCAAGACAGCCAACACTGAAGCTTTCTTT	CASSKTANTEAFF
TRBV30	.	.	TRBJ1-1	TGTGCCTGGAGTCCCCAGGGTTTCTTT	CAWSPQGFF
TRBV7-9	.	.	TRBJ1-1	TGTGCCAGCAGCTTAGAGTGGGGACTTGAAGCTTTCTTT	CASSLEWGLEAFF
TRBV28	.	.	TRBJ2-3	TGTGCCAGCAGTTCCTCTAGCGTTACGCAGTATTTT	CASSSSSVTQYF
TRBV23-1	.	TRBD1	TRBJ2-3	TGCGCCAGCAGTCAACCGGGGGGACAGGGAATTTCGACAGATACGCAGTATTTT	CASSQPGGQGISTDTQYF